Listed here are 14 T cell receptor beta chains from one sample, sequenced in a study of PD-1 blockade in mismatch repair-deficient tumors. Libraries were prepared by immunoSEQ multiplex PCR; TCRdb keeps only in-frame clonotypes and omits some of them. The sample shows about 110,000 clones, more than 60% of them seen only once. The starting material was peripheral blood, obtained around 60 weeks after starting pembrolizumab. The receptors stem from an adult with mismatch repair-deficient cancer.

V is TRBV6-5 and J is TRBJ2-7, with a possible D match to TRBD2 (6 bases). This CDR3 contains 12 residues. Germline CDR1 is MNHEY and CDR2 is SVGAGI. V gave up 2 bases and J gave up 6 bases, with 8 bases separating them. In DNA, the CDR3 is TGTGCCAGCAGTTACGGAGGGCGCGAGCAGTACTTC. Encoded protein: CASSYGGREQYF.

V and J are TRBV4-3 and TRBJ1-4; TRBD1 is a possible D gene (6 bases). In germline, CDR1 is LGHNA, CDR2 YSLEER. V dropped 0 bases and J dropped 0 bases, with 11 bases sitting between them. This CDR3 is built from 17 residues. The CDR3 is CASSQELGGTTNEKLFF. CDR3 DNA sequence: TGCGCCAGCAGCCAAGAATTAGGGGGGACAACTAATGAAAAACTGTTTTTT.

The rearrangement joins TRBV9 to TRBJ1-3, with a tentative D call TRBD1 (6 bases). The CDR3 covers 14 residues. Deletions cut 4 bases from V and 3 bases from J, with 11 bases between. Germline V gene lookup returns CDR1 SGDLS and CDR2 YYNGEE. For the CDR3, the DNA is TGTGCCAGCAGCAAGGACAGCGTTGGAAACACCATATATTTT. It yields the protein CASSKDSVGNTIYF.

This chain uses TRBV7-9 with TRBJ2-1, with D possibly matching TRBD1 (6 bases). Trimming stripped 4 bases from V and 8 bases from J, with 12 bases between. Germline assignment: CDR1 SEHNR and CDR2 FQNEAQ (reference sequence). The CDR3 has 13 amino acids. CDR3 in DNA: TGTGCCAGCAGCTATACAGGGTATTATGAGCAGTTCTTC. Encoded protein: CASSYTGYYEQFF.

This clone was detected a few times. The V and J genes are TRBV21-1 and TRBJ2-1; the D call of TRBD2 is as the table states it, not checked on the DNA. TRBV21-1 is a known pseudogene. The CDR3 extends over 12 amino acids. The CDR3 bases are TGTGCCAGCCGGGATTTGGGCAATGAGCAGTTCTTC. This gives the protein CASRDLGNEQFF.

CDR3 DNA sequence: TGCGCCAGCAGCCACTCGGGGACAGGGTCGTACGAGCAGTACTTC. Translating gives CASSHSGTGSYEQYF. This chain links TRBV4-1 with TRBJ2-7; 9 bases map to TRBD1. Germline V CDR1 and CDR2: MGHRA, YSYEKL. There are 15 residues in the CDR3. V was clipped by 3 bases and J by 4 bases; unmatched bases: 7.

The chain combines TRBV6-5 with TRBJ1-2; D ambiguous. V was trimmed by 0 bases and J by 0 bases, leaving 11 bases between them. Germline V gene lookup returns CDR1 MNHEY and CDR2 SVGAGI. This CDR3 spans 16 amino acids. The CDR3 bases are TGTGCCAGCAGTTACTCGACGGGCAGGTCTAACTATGGCTACACCTTC. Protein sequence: CASSYSTGRSNYGYTF.

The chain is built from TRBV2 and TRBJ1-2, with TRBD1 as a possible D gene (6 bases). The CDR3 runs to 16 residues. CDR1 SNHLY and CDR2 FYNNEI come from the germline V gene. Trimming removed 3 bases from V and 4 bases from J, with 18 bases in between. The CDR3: CASSEDSGGRIYGYTF. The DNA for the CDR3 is TGTGCCAGCAGTGAGGATTCCGGGGGCCGAATCTATGGCTACACCTTC.

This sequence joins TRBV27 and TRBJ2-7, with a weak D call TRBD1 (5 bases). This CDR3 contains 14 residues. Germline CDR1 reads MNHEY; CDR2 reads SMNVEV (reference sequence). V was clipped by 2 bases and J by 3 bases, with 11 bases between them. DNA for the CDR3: TGTGCCAGCAGTTTAAACTTCGACAGCTACGAGCAGTACTTC. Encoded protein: CASSLNFDSYEQYF.

Written as DNA, the CDR3 is TGTGCCAGCAGCTCGACCCCCCGTGCGACAGATACGCAGTATTTT. It translates to CASSSTPRATDTQYF. The genes are TRBV9 and TRBJ2-3; D is unclear. Trimming stripped 4 bases from V and 3 bases from J, with 15 bases between. Germline values: CDR1 SGDLS, CDR2 YYNGEE. The CDR3 loop spans 15 amino acids.

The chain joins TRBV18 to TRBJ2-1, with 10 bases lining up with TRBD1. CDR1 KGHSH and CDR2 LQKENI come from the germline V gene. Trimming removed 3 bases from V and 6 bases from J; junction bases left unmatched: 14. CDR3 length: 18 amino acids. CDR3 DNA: TGTGCCAGCTCACCGGGGGTTAAGACAGGGGGCGGTTCCAATGAGCAGTTCTTC. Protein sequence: CASSPGVKTGGGSNEQFF.

CDR3: CASSEGPGGEQFF. The CDR3 nucleotides read TGTGCCAGCAGTGAGGGACCGGGGGGTGAGCAGTTCTTC. The chain has TRBV2 and TRBJ2-1; 7 bases fit TRBD2. Germline CDR1 is SNHLY and CDR2 is FYNNEI. This CDR3 has 13 amino acids. J gave up 9 bases and V 3 bases, and 5 bases lay outside the gene matches.

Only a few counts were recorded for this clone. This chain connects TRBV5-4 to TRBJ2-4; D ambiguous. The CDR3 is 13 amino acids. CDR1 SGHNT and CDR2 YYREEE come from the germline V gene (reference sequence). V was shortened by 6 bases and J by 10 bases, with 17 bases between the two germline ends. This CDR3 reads CASTRGDGQIQYF. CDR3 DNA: TGTGCCAGCACCCGAGGAGATGGGCAAATTCAGTACTTC.

The CDR3 reads CASRPGDTSYEQYF. Here the CDR3 DNA reads TGTGCCAGCAGGCCTGGGGACACCTCCTACGAGCAGTACTTC. The V call is TRBV6-1, the J call TRBJ2-7; perhaps TRBD1 as D (6 bases). Trimming shortened V by 6 bases and J by 0 bases, and 12 bases separated the two germline ends. The germline gives CDR1 MNHNS, CDR2 SASEGT. The CDR3 spans 14 residues.